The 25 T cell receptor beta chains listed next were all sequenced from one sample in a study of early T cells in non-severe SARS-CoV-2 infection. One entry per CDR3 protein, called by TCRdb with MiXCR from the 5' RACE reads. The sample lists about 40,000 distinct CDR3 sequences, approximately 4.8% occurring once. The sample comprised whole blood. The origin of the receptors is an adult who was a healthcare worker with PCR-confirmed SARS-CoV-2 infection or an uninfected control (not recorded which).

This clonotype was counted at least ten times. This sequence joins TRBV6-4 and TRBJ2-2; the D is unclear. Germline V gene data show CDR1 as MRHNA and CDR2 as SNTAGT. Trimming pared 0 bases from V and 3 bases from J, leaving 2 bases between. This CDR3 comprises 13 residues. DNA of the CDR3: TGTGCCAGCAGTGACTCGGACACCGGGGAGCTGTTTTTT. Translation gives CASSDSDTGELFF.

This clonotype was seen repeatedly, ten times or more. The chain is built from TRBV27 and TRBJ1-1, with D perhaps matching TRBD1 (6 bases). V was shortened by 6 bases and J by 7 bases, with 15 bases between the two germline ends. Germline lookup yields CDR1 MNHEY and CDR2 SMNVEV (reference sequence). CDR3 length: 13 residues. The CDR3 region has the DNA TGTGCCAGCAGCCCTACGGGGGCGGATGAAGCTTTCTTT. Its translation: CASSPTGADEAFF.

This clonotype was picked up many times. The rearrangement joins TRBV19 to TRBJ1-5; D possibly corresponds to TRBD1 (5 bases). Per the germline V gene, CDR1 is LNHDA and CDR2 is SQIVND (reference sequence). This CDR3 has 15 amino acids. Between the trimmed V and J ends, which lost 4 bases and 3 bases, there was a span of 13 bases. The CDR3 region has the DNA TGTGCCAGTAGTACCTATCGGGGGTCCAATCAGCCCCAGCATTTT. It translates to CASSTYRGSNQPQHF.

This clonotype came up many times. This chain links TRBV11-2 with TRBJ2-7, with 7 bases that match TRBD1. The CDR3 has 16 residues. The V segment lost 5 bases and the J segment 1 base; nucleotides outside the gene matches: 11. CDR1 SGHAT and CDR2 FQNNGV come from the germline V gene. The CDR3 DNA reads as TGTGCCAGCAGCCCTCCCAACAGACAGGGATCCTACGAGCAGTACTTC. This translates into CASSPPNRQGSYEQYF.

CDR3 residues: CASSRGDRPNTEAFF. CDR3 nucleotide sequence: TGTGCCAGCAGCCGAGGAGACAGGCCGAACACTGAAGCTTTCTTT. The gene calls are TRBV28 and TRBJ1-1; perhaps TRBD1 as D (6 bases). CDR1 is MDHEN, CDR2 SYDVKM, per germline. Trimming took 6 bases from V and 1 from J, leaving 15 bases between them. The CDR3 runs to 15 residues.

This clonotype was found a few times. CDR3 amino acids: CASRIGQDYATPQHF. The DNA for the CDR3 is TGCGCCAGCAGAATCGGACAGGACTACGCGACGCCCCAGCATTTT. The chain recombines TRBV5-1 with TRBJ1-5, with 7 bases aligning to TRBD1. The trim removed 5 bases at V and 9 bases at J, leaving 14 bases unmatched. The CDR3 loop spans 15 amino acids. The germline gives CDR1 SGHRS, CDR2 YFSETQ.

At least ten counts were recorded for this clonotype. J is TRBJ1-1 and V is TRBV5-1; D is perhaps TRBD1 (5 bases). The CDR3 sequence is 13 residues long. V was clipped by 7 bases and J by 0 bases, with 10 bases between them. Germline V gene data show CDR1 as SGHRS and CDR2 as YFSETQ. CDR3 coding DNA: TGCGCCAGCCGCCAGGGATTGAACACTGAAGCTTTCTTT. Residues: CASRQGLNTEAFF.

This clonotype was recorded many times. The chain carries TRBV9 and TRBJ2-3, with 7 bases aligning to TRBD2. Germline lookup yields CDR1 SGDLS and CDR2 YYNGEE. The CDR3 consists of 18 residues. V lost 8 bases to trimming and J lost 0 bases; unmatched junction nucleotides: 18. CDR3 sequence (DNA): TGTGCCAGTCGCGGAACTGGGCCGGGAGGCACGAGCACAGATACGCAGTATTTT. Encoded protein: CASRGTGPGGTSTDTQYF.

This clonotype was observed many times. The CDR3 DNA is TGTGCCAGCAGCTTATTGGGGCAGGGAACGGGTACGCAGTATTTT. Translated: CASSLLGQGTGTQYF. The chain combines TRBV7-2 with TRBJ2-3, with D possibly being TRBD1 (5 bases). CDR1 and CDR2 from the germline V gene are SGHTA and FQGNSA. There are 15 residues in the CDR3. V lost 2 bases and J lost 8, with 17 bases in between.

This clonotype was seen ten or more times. Here the CDR3 reads CASSFTDNSNQPQHF. CDR3 nucleotides: TGTGCCAGCAGTTTCACGGATAATAGCAATCAGCCCCAGCATTTT. The chain recombines TRBV12-3 or TRBV12-4 with TRBJ1-5, with D hard to call. V lost 3 bases, J lost 0 bases, and 9 bases lay in between. The CDR3 covers 15 residues.

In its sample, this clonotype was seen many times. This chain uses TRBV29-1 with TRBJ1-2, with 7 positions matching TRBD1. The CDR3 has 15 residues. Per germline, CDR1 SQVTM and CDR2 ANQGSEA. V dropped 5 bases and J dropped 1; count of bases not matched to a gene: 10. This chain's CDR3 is CSVQPFDRDNYGYTF. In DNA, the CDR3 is TGCAGCGTTCAACCCTTTGACAGGGATAACTATGGCTACACCTTC.

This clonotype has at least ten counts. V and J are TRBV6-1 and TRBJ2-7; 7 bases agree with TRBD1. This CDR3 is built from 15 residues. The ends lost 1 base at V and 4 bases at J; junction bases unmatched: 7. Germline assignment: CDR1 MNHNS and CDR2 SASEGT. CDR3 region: CASSEEQGSLYEQYF. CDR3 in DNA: TGTGCCAGCAGTGAAGAACAGGGGTCCTTGTACGAGCAGTACTTC.

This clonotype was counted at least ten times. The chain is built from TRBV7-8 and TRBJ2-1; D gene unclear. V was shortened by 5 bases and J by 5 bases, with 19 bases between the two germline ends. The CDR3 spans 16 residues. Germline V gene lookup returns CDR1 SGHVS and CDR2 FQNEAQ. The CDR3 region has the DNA TGTGCCAGCAGCCCGGGTCTCCGAATGAACAACAATGAGCAGTTCTTC. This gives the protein CASSPGLRMNNNEQFF.

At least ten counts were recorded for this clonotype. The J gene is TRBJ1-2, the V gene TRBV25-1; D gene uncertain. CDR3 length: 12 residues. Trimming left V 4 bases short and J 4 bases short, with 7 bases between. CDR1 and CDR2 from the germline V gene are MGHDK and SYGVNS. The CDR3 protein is CASSGQVYGYTF. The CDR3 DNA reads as TGTGCCAGCAGTGGTCAAGTCTATGGCTACACCTTC.

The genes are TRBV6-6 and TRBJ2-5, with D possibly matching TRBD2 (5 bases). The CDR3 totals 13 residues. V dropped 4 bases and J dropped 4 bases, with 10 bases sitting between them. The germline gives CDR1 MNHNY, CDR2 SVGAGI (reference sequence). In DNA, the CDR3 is TGTGCCAGCAGTTTCACTAGTCGAGAGACCCAGTACTTC. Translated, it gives CASSFTSRETQYF.

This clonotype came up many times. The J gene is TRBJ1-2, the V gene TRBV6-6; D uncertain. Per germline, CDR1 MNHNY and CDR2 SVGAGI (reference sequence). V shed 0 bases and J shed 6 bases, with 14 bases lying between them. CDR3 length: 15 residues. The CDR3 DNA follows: TGTGCCAGCAGTTACTCGACTGGCGTCGGGGATGGCTACACCTTC. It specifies CASSYSTGVGDGYTF.

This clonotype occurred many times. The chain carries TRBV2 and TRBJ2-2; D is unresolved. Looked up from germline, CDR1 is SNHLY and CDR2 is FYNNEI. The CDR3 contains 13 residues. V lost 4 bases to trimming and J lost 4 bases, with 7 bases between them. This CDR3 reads CASSVTATGELFF. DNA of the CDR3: TGTGCCAGCAGTGTCACAGCCACCGGGGAGCTGTTTTTT.

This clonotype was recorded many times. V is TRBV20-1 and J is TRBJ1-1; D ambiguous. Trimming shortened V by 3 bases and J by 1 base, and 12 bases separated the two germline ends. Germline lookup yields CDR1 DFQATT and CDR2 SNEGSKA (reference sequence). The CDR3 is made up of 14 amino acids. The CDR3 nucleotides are TGCAGTGCTAGTGGAGGGCTAGGGAACACTGAAGCTTTCTTT. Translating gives CSASGGLGNTEAFF.

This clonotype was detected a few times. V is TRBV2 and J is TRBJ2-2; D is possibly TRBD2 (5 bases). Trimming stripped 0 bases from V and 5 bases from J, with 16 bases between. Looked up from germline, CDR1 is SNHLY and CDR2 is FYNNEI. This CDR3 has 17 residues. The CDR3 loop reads CASSEASGRWETGELFF. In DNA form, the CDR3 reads TGTGCCAGCAGTGAAGCCAGCGGCAGATGGGAAACCGGGGAGCTGTTTTTT.

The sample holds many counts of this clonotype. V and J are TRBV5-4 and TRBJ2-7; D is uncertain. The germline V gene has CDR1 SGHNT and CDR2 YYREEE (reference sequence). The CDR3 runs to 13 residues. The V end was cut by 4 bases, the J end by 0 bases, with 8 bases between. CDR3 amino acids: CASSTAYSYEQYF. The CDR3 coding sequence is TGTGCCAGCAGCACCGCTTACTCCTACGAGCAGTACTTC. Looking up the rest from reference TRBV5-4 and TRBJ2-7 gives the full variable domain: ETGVTQSPTHLIKTRGQQVTLRCSSQSGHNTVSWYQQALGQGPQFIFQYYREEENGRGNFPPRFSGLQFPNYSSELNVNALELDDSALYLCASSTAYSYEQYFGPGTRLTVT.

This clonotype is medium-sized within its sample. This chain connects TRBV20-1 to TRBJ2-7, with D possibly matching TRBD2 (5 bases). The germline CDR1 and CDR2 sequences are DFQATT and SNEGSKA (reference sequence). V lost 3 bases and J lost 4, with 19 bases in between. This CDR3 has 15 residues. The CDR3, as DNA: TGCAGTGCTAGCAGCGGAACCAATAAAGCTTACGAGCAGTACTTC. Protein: CSASSGTNKAYEQYF.

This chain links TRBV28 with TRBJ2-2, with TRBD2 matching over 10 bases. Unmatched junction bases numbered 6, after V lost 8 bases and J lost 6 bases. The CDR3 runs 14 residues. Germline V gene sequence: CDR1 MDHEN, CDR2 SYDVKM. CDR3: CASERGGVPGELFF. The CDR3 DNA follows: TGTGCCAGCGAGCGGGGGGGCGTCCCCGGGGAGCTGTTTTTT.

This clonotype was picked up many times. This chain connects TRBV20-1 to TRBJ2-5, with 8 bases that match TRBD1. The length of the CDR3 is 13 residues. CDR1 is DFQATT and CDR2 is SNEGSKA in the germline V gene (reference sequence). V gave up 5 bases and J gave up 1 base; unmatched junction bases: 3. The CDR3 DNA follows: TGCAGTGCTTTACAGGGGGTCCAAGAGACCCAGTACTTC. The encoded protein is CSALQGVQETQYF.

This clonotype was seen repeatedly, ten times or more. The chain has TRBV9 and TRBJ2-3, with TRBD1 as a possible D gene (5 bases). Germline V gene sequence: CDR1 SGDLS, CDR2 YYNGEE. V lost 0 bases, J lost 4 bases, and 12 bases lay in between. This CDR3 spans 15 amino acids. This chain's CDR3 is CASSVAQGMADTQYF. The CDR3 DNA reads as TGTGCCAGCAGCGTAGCCCAGGGTATGGCAGATACGCAGTATTTT.

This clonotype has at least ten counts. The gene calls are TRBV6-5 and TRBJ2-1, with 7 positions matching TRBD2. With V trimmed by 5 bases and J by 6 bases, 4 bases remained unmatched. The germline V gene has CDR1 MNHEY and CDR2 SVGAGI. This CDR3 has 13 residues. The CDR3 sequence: CASSGGTTNEQFF. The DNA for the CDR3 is TGTGCCAGCAGTGGGGGGACTACCAATGAGCAGTTCTTC.